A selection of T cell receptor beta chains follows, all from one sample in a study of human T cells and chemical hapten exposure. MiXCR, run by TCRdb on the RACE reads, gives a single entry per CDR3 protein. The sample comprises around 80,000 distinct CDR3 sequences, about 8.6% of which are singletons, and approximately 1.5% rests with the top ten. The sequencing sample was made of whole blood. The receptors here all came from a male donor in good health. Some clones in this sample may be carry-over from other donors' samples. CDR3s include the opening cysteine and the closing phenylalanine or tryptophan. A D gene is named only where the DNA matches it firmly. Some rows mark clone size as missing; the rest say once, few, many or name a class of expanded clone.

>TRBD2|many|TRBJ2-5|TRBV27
TGTGCCAGCAGTTCCTCACTGACTAGCGGGCCGCTGGGGACCCAGTACTTC
CASSSSLTSGPLGTQYF
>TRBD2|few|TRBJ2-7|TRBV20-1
TGCAGTGCTAATAGCGGGAGCGCCGGTATGCACGAGCAGTACTTC
CSANSGSAGMHEQYF
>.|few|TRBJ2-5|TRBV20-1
TGCAGTGCTAGTAGAAGGGCCGGAGAGACCCAGTACTTC
CSASRRAGETQYF
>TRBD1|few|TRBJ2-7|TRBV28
TGTGCCAGCAGTACCGGGACAGGTGCCAACTACGAGCAGTACTTC
CASSTGTGANYEQYF
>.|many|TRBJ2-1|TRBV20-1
TGCAGTGCTAGAGGCGGATCAGCGCCCTACAATGAGCAGTTCTTC
CSARGGSAPYNEQFF
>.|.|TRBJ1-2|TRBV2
TGTGCCAGCAGTGAAGAAGTAGGAAATGGCTACACCTTC
CASSEEVGNGYTF
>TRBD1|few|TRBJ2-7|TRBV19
TGTGCCAGTAGTATGGGGGACAGAAACGAGCAGTACTTC
CASSMGDRNEQYF
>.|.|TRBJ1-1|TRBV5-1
TGCGCCAGCAGCTTCGGCGGCAGCGCTGAAGCTTTCTTT
CASSFGGSAEAFF
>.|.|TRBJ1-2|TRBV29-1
TGCAGCGTTGAAACCGGGGGGGACTATGGCTACACCTTC
CSVETGGDYGYTF
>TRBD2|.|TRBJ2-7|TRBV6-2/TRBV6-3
TGTGCCAGCAGTTCGGGGGGATGGGAGCAGTACTTC
CASSSGGWEQYF
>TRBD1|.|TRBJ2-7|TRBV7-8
TGTGCCAGCAGCTGGGACAGGGGGTACGAGCAGTACTTC
CASSWDRGYEQYF